A single TCR beta chain is shown here with its context. The data were obtained in a study of blood T cell repertoires in COVID-19. Study-wide context: Italy, Spain and the United States were the sources of the convalescent and acute COVID-19 samples. T cells, B-cell-depleted T cells, or PBMCs provided the cDNA or gDNA that served as material.

The CDR3 contains 14 residues. Trimming cost V 3 bases and J 5 bases, with 13 bases left between them. Germline V gene sequence: CDR1 SGHAT, CDR2 FQNNGV. Seattle's enrolled individuals joined amid active infection and were then monitored longitudinally. Original analysis: Nucleated cell number was recorded as an estimate derived from reference gene primer amplification. TCRdb's copy holds only in-frame clones and misses some; the assay was immunoSEQ multiplex PCR. Clone size and V and J calls were adopted from that table, with D and trimming inferred from the DNA. The data show some 230,000 clones, about 88% seen once.

The sequenced sample was peripheral blood. The genes are TRBV11-2 and TRBJ2-5; D possibly corresponds to TRBD1 (5 bases). The TCR was taken from a woman aged 45-59 years with COVID-19, enrolled during active disease. CDR3 sequence (DNA): TGTGCCAGCAGCTTCCTAGGCCCAGGGGAGACCCAGTACTTC. Translation: CASSFLGPGETQYF.